This entry features one T cell receptor (beta chain) sequence. The clone's antigen remains unknown. Qualities for individual bases were not recorded, and no much larger clone is one base off. This CDR3 is also generated by other DNA sequences in the sample. Taken from the germline V gene, the CDR1 and CDR2 loops are SGHAT and FQNNGV. Between the V and J ends, shortened by 4 bases and 5 bases respectively, the junction contains 7 bases. The CDR3 numbers 12 residues from cysteine through phenylalanine. Kept here is only the CDR3 DNA, which spans 36 bases and is read in frame from base 1. The data were obtained in a study of T cell repertoires in ileal Crohn's disease (dated by TCRdb to between 2018 and 2021). Looking at the study overall: The median duration of disease was 7.5 to 9.5 years, and at the time of surgery 35% of patients were active smokers. Surgery was performed for a complication in all patients, with stricturing disease in approximately 60% and penetrating disease in roughly 40%. Postoperative therapy was given to about half of the patients, with thiopurines administered to roughly twelve patients and anti-TNF agents administered to fewer than 20 patients. TCR repertoire analysis was performed in about 59 Crohn's disease patients drawn from a prospective multicentre cohort. The study was conducted in parallel with a multicentre cohort that was designed to identify predictors of early endoscopic recurrence following ileocolonic resection. Endoscopic postoperative recurrence was defined as a Rutgeerts score above i0. A total of 171 mucosal samples from about 50 patients were sequenced, with samples obtained at several locations on the surgical specimen and at postoperative endoscopy. Overall study outcomes, separate from this receptor: A significantly higher proportion of clonal expansions was observed in active smokers at surgery than in non-smokers (approximately 26% vs 20%, p=0.02). Compared with CD4 T cells, sorted CD8 T cells contained more high-frequency clones, which suggests that the mucosal expansions were mostly CD8. Only a subgroup of patients, of unstated size, had mucosal CD4 and CD8 T cells sorted and sequenced. Higher high-frequency clone percentages at surgery were associated with endoscopic recurrence; all patients with clonality above 26.8% (18/57) had recurrence.

For commercial TCRB immunosequencing, 400 to 550 nanograms of biopsy DNA were submitted for each sample. A two-step, amplification bias-controlled multiplex PCR was used by Adaptive Biotechnology to amplify CDR3 regions from genomic DNA. In the first PCR, primers covered every V and J gene segment, and in the second PCR, barcodes and Illumina adapters were added. An Illumina instrument was used to sequence the CDR3 libraries. In the authors' own workflow: The analysis used both the pipelines supplied by the vendor and custom analysis of the raw data in R/Bioconductor with R version 3.3.0. Clonality, ranging from 0 to 1, was calculated as the inverse of the normalised Shannon entropy of all productive clones. High-frequency clones were defined as the repertoire share of the top 100 clones, retaining only clones passing a 95% confidence test. Overlap between samples was measured with the Morisita-Horn index, while repertoire diversity was measured with the Simpson index. The source is immuneACCESS, and TCRdb retained only in-frame sequences with V and J called. Part of the clones is not carried over; for the studies checked, unresolved V genes explain less than half of this, and the remainder is unexplained. Clonal size and the V and J genes are those of that table, whereas D and trimming came from the DNA. In this sample the table shows around 16,000 clones, just over 90% of which occur a single time. The ten biggest clones cover roughly 3.4% of the sample.

To be eligible, patients had to be adults with ileal or ileocolonic Crohn's disease and an indication for ileocolonic resection. Before DNA extraction, whole ileal mucosal biopsies were kept frozen at -80 degrees C. A TRizol-based method was used to extract genomic DNA from the frozen whole biopsies, and the DNA was quantified with a NanoDrop 2000 spectrophotometer. In this chain, TRBV11-2 is recombined with TRBJ2-3; the D gene is perhaps TRBD2, on 5 matching bases. This clonotype originated in an adult with Crohn's disease. The sample comprised ileal tissue. The CDR3 region reads CASSSSGDTQYF. The DNA sequence follows: TGTGCCAGCAGCTCAAGCGGAGATACGCAGTATTTT.